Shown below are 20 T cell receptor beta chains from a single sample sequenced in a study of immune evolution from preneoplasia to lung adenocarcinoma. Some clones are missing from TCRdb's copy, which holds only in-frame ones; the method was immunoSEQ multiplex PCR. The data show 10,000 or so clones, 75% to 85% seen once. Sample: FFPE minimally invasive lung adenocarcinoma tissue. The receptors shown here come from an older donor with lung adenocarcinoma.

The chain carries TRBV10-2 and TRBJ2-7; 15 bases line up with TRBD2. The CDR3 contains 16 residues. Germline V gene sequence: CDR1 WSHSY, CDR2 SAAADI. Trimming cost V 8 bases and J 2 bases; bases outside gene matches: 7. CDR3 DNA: TGCGCCAGCCGGACTAGCGGGAGGGCCGGGGCCTACGAGCAGTACTTC. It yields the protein CASRTSGRAGAYEQYF.

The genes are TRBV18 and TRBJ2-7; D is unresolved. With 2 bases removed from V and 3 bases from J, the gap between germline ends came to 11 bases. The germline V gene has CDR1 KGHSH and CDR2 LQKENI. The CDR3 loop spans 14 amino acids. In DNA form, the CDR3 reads TGTGCCAGCTCACCAAATCTGGATAGCTACGAGCAGTACTTC. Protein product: CASSPNLDSYEQYF.

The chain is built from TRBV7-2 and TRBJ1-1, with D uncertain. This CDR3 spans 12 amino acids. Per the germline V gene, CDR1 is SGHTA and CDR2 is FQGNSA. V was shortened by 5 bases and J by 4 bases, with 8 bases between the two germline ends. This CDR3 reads CASSDRFTEAFF. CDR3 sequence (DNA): TGTGCCAGCAGCGACCGGTTCACTGAAGCTTTCTTT.

This chain's CDR3 is CASSLAFSSGGGEQFF. The CDR3, as DNA: TGCGCCAGCAGCTTGGCCTTCTCTAGCGGAGGGGGTGAGCAGTTCTTC. V gene TRBV5-1 combines with J gene TRBJ2-1; perhaps TRBD2 as D (7 bases). The CDR3 is 16 residues long. CDR1 and CDR2 (germline): SGHRS, YFSETQ. Deletions cut 0 bases from V and 9 bases from J, with 19 bases between.

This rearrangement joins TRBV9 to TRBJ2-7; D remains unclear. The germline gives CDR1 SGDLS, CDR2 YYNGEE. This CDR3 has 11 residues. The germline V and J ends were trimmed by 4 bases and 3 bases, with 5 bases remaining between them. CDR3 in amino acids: CASSSFYEQYF. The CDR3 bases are TGTGCCAGCAGCTCCTTCTACGAGCAGTACTTC.

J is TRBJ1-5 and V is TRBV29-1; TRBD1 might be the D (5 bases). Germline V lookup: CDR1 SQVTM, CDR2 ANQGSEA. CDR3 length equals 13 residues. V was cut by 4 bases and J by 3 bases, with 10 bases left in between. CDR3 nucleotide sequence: TGCAGCGTTGCAGGGACCAACAATCAGCCCCAGCATTTT. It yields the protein CSVAGTNNQPQHF.

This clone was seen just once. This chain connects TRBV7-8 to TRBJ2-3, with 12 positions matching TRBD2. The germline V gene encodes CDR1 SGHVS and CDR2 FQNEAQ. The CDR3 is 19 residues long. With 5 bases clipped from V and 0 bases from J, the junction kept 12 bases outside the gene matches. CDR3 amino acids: CASSPTTSGRGGSTDTQYF. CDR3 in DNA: TGTGCCAGCAGCCCAACGACTAGCGGGAGAGGAGGAAGCACAGATACGCAGTATTTT.

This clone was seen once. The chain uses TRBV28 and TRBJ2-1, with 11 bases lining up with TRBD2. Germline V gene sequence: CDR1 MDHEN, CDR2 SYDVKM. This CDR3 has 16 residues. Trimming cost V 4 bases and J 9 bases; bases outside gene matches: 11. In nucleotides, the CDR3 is TGTGCCAGCAGTTCCCCAGGCGGTAGCGGGAGGGTTGAGCAGTTCTTC. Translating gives CASSSPGGSGRVEQFF.

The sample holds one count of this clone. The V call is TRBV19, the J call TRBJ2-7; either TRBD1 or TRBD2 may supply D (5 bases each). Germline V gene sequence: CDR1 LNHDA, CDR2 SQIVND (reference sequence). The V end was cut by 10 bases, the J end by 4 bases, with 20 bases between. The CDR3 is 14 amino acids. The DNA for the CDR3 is TGTGCCAACCCTACCGGGGCAGCCGGATACGAGCAGTACTTC. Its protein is CANPTGAAGYEQYF.

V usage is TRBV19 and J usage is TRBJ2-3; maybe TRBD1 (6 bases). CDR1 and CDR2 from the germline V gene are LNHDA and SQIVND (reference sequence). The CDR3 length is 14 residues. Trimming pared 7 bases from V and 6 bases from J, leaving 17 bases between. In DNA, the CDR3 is TGTGCCAGTATTGGACAGACCACGGGGGATACGCAGTATTTT. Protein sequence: CASIGQTTGDTQYF.

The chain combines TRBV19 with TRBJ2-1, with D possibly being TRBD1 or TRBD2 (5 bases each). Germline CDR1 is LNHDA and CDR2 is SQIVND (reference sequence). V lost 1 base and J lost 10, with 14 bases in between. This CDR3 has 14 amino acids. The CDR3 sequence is CASSIAEGRAEQFF. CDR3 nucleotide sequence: TGTGCCAGTAGTATAGCTGAGGGCAGGGCAGAGCAGTTCTTC.

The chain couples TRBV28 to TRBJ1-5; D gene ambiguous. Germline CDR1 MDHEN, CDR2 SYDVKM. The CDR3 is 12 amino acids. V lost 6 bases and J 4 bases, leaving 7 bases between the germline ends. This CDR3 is CASRPQNQPQHF. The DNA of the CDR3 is TGTGCCAGCAGGCCACAAAATCAGCCCCAGCATTTT.

In DNA, the CDR3 is TGTGCCAGCAGTTTATTCAGGGGAGGCACCGGGGAGCTGTTTTTT. Translated, it gives CASSLFRGGTGELFF. The chain joins TRBV28 to TRBJ2-2; D may match TRBD1 or TRBD2 (6 bases each). Germline V CDR1 and CDR2: MDHEN, SYDVKM. The V gene lost 1 base and the J gene lost 4 bases, with 10 bases spanning the gap. The CDR3 covers 15 residues.

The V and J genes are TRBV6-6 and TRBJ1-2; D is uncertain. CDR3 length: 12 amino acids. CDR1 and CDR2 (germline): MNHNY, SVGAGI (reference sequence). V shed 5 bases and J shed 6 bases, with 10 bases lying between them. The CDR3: CASSPLVNGYTF. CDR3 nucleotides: TGTGCCAGCAGTCCACTCGTGAATGGCTACACCTTC.

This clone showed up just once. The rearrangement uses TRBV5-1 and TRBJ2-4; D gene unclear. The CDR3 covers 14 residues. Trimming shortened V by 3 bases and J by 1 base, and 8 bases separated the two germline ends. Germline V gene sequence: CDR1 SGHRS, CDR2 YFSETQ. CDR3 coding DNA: TGCGCCAGCAGCTACGATTTTGCCAAAAACATTCAGTACTTC. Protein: CASSYDFAKNIQYF.

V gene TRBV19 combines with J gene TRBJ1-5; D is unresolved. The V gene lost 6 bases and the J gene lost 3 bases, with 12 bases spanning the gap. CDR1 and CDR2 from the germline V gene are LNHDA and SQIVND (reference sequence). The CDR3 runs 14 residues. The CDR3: CASREGGYNQPQHF. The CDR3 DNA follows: TGTGCCAGTAGGGAAGGAGGGTACAATCAGCCCCAGCATTTT.

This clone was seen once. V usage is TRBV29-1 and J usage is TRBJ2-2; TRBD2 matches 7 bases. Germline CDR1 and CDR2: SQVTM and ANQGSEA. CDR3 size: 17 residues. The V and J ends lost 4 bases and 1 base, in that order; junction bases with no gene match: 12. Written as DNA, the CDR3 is TGCAGCGTTGGTGTGACAGTGGGGAGGGTGAACACCGGGGAGCTGTTTTTT. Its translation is CSVGVTVGRVNTGELFF.

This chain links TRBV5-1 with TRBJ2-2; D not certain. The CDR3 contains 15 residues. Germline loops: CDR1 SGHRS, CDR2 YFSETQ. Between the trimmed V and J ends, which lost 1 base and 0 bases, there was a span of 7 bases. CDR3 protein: CASSLHTANTGELFF. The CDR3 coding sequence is TGCGCCAGCAGCTTGCACACGGCGAACACCGGGGAGCTGTTTTTT.

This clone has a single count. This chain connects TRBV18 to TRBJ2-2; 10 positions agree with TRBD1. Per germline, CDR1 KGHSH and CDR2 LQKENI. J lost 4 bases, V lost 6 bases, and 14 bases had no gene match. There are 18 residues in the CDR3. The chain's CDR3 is CASSPRQGAVSGTGELFF. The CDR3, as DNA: TGTGCCAGCTCCCCCAGACAGGGGGCGGTTTCGGGCACCGGGGAGCTGTTTTTT.

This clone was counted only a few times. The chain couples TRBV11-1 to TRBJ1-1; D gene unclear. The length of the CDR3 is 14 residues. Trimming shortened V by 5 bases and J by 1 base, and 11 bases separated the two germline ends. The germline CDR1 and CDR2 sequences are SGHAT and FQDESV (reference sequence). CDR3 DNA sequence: TGTGCCAGCAGCGTATCCAGCTGGAACACTGAAGCTTTCTTT. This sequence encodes CASSVSSWNTEAFF.